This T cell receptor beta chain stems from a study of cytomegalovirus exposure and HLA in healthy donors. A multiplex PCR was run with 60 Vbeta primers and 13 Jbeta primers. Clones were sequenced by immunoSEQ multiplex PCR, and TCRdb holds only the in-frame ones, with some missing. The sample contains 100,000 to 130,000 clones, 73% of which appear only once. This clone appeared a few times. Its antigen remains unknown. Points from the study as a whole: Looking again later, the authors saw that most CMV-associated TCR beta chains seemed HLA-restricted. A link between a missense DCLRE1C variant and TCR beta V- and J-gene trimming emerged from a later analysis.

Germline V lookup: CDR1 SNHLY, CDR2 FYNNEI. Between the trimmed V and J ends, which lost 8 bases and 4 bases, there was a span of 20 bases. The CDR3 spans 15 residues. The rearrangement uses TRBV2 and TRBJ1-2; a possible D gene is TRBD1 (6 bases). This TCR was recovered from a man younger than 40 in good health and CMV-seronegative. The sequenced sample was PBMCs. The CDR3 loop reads CASRLEGGGLYGYTF. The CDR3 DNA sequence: TGTGCCAGCCGCCTGGAAGGGGGGGGCCTCTATGGCTACACCTTC.